These 11 T cell receptor beta chains were all obtained from the same sample, sequenced in a study of tumor and adjacent non-tumor tissue in lung cancer. The library came from three nested PCR rounds adapted from ARM-PCR protocols. One entry per CDR3 protein, called by TCRdb with MiXCR from the multiplex PCR reads. The sample has 100,000 or so distinct CDR3 sequences; 50% to 70% are singletons. This sample's RNA came from whole unsorted tissue. Distant lung tissue was collected more than 3 cm away from the tumor edge. Source material: distant non-tumor lung tissue. The origin of the receptors is a man aged 30 to 45 with non-small cell lung cancer.

Regarding this clonotype: This likely comes from a read error, as the CDR3 has no conserved phenylalanine or tryptophan at its end. The V call is TRBV10-1, the J call TRBJ2-2; D perhaps matches TRBD1 (5 bases). Trimming shortened V by 10 bases and J by 6 bases, and 12 bases separated the two germline ends. From germline, CDR1 is WNHNN and CDR2 SYGVQD (reference sequence). This CDR3 is built from 12 residues. For the CDR3, the DNA is TGCGCCACCAGGGATGGCTCCGGGGAGCTGTTTCTT. Protein sequence: CATRDGSGELFL.

In this sample, this clonotype turned up many times. This sequence joins TRBV6-6 and TRBJ2-5; D may match TRBD1 or TRBD2 (6 bases each). CDR3 length: 16 residues. The V and J ends lost 2 bases and 7 bases respectively, with 20 bases between them. Germline V gives CDR1 MNHNY, CDR2 SVGAGI (reference sequence). CDR3 nucleotides: TGTGCCAGCAGTTACGCCCCGGGGGTGGGGGCGAGGACCCAGTACTTC. Protein product: CASSYAPGVGARTQYF.

Remarks on this clonotype: At one of its ends the junction is not consistent with the germline gene, which may arise from a read error. The V and J genes are TRBV11-3 and TRBJ2-3, with D possibly being TRBD2 (5 bases). The CDR3 totals 18 residues. Looked up from germline, CDR1 is SGHNT and CDR2 is YENEEA. This CDR3 is CTSSLRRDSAGGTDTQYF. CDR3 in DNA: TGTACCAGCAGCTTACGCCGAGACTCGGCCGGGGGCACAGATACGCAGTATTTT.

This clonotype appeared many times. The chain links TRBV6-6 to TRBJ1-5; TRBD1 aligns across 7 bases. J was trimmed by 6 bases and V by 7 bases; bases with no gene match: 12. Germline CDR1 reads MNHNY; CDR2 reads SVGAGI (reference sequence). The CDR3 is 15 residues long. Written as DNA, the CDR3 is TGTGCCAGCAATGAGGGGGCGCTTCTTCTTCAGCCCCAGCATTTT. Its protein product is CASNEGALLLQPQHF.

This clonotype was detected a few times. The rearrangement uses TRBV2 and TRBJ1-1; 7 nucleotides agree with TRBD1. Per the germline V gene, CDR1 is SNHLY and CDR2 is FYNNEI. J gave up 2 bases and V 8 bases, and 5 bases lay outside the gene matches. The CDR3 totals 13 residues. Here the CDR3 reads CASSGQENTEAFF. The DNA of the CDR3 is TGTGCCAGCTCCGGACAGGAAAACACTGAAGCTTTCTTT.

As regards this clonotype: A clone one base away is much larger, so this may be a read error. The rearrangement links TRBV12-3 or TRBV12-4 to TRBJ2-1; D not certain. The V end lost 2 bases, the J end lost 9 bases, and 5 bases lay between the germline ends. The CDR3 is 11 residues long. The CDR3 sequence is CASSLWSEQFF. The CDR3 bases are TGTGCCAGCAGTTTATGGAGTGAGCAGTTCTTC.

Details on this clonotype: This may stem from a read error, because a much larger clone lies one nucleotide away. The chain is built from TRBV11-2 and TRBJ1-6, with TRBD1 as a possible D gene (5 bases). The V end lost 7 bases, the J end lost 0 bases, and 10 bases lay between the germline ends. The CDR3 runs 15 residues. CDR1 SGHAT and CDR2 FQNNGV come from the germline V gene. The CDR3 reads CASIRQNSYNSPLHF. The CDR3 DNA reads as TGTGCCAGCATCAGACAGAACTCCTATAATTCACCCCTCCACTTT.

This clonotype was counted a single time. The chain is built from TRBV20-1 and TRBJ2-2, with D uncertain. Germline CDR1 and CDR2: DFQATT and SNEGSKA (reference sequence). The CDR3 is 16 amino acids. The V end was cut by 0 bases, the J end by 7 bases, with 18 bases between. The CDR3 sequence: CSARDQRHGLGGELFF. The DNA for the CDR3 is TGCAGTGCTAGAGATCAGAGACATGGTCTGGGCGGGGAGCTGTTTTTT.

The genes are TRBV28 and TRBJ2-1; D might be TRBD2 (6 bases). The length of the CDR3 is 14 residues. V dropped 8 bases and J dropped 6 bases, with 17 bases sitting between them. Germline values: CDR1 MDHEN, CDR2 SYDVKM. The DNA of the CDR3 is TGTGCCAGCTTAGCGGCTTGCGGGACCAATGAGCAGTTCTTC. This encodes CASLAACGTNEQFF.

There are many counts of this clonotype. V usage is TRBV4-2 and J usage is TRBJ1-3, with 7 bases aligning to TRBD1. J lost 2 bases, V lost 0 bases, and 10 bases had no gene match. CDR1 is LGHNA, CDR2 YNFKEQ, per germline. The CDR3 spans 18 residues. The CDR3 sequence is CASSQDQTGRGPGNTIYF. The DNA of the CDR3 is TGTGCCAGCAGCCAAGATCAGACAGGGAGAGGGCCTGGAAACACCATATATTTT.

The chain carries TRBV4-3 and TRBJ1-5, with TRBD1 matching 7 bases. The CDR3 is 16 residues long. Germline assignment: CDR1 LGHNA and CDR2 YSLEER. J lost 3 bases, V lost 0 bases, and 5 bases had no gene match. This chain's CDR3 is CASSQDWGTANQPQHF. Written as DNA, the CDR3 is TGCGCCAGCAGCCAAGATTGGGGGACAGCCAATCAGCCCCAGCATTTT.